Following are 8 T cell receptor beta chains from one sample sequenced in a study of chronic HIV infection and antiretroviral therapy. MiXCR was run by TCRdb on the 5' RACE reads, yielding one entry per CDR3 protein. The table has 40,000 to 50,000 distinct CDR3 sequences, 19% seen once; the top ten hold about 2.7%. Input material: peripheral blood. The origin of the receptors is an adult who had HIV and had not received antiretroviral therapy, or was an uninfected healthy control (not recorded which).

The genes are TRBV20-1 and TRBJ2-5; D is unresolved. In germline, CDR1 is DFQATT, CDR2 SNEGSKA (reference sequence). This CDR3 is 12 amino acids long. The V gene lost 1 base and the J gene lost 4 bases, with 7 bases spanning the gap. The CDR3 here is CSARAPPETQYF. Written as DNA, the CDR3 is TGCAGTGCTAGAGCCCCCCCAGAGACCCAGTACTTC.

This clonotype was counted between two and nine times. The chain has TRBV29-1 and TRBJ1-1; possibly TRBD1 for D (5 bases). V lost 7 bases and J lost 6, with 18 bases in between. The CDR3 sequence is 13 residues long. The germline V gene has CDR1 SQVTM and CDR2 ANQGSEA. The CDR3 bases are TGCAGCGCCTGCGAAGGAGAGGGGTCTGAAGCTTTCTTT. It specifies CSACEGEGSEAFF.

The chain carries TRBV11-2 and TRBJ2-3; no firm D call. The CDR3 is 12 amino acids. With 1 base removed from V and 5 bases from J, the gap between germline ends came to 4 bases. In germline, CDR1 is SGHAT, CDR2 FQNNGV. CDR3 sequence (DNA): TGTGCCAGCAGCTTAGGAAGAGATACGCAGTATTTT. It encodes CASSLGRDTQYF.

This clonotype turned up a few times. This rearrangement joins TRBV5-5 to TRBJ2-1; no definite D call. The CDR3 length is 15 residues. The germline V and J ends were trimmed by 4 bases and 8 bases, with 19 bases remaining between them. Germline V lookup: CDR1 SGHKS, CDR2 YYEKEE (reference sequence). The CDR3 region is CASSPLWVPGDEQFF. The CDR3 DNA reads as TGTGCCAGCAGCCCCCTATGGGTACCCGGCGATGAGCAGTTCTTC.

This clonotype was picked up a small number of times. This rearrangement joins TRBV29-1 to TRBJ2-3; D may correspond to TRBD1 or TRBD2 (5 bases each). The germline V gene has CDR1 SQVTM and CDR2 ANQGSEA. The CDR3 runs to 15 residues. Trimming removed 4 bases from V and 4 bases from J, with 18 bases in between. CDR3 protein: CSVVRQAPGPDTQYF. In nucleotides, the CDR3 is TGCAGCGTTGTTCGTCAGGCCCCGGGGCCAGATACGCAGTATTTT.

The chain has TRBV12-3 or TRBV12-4 and TRBJ1-3, with D possibly TRBD1 on 5 matching bases. The CDR3 is made up of 16 amino acids. V lost 1 base to trimming and J lost 2 bases, with 12 bases between them. Written as DNA, the CDR3 is TGTGCCAGCAGTTTAGAGGTCAGGGAAGCTGGAAACACCATATATTTT. This encodes CASSLEVREAGNTIYF.

This clonotype has just a few counts. The chain combines TRBV29-1 with TRBJ2-1; 7 nucleotides line up with TRBD1. J lost 10 bases, V lost 5 bases, and 5 bases had no gene match. The germline CDR1 and CDR2 sequences are SQVTM and ANQGSEA. CDR3 length: 11 residues. The CDR3 DNA follows: TGCAGCGTTTACAGGGGAAAGGAGCAGTTCTTC. The encoded protein is CSVYRGKEQFF.

The gene calls are TRBV29-1 and TRBJ1-2, with TRBD1 as a possible D gene (6 bases). V was trimmed by 6 bases and J by 5 bases, leaving 19 bases between them. This CDR3 is 14 amino acids long. Germline assignment: CDR1 SQVTM and CDR2 ANQGSEA. The CDR3 spells CSVSTGIGGYGYTF. The CDR3 DNA reads TGCAGCGTGTCAACAGGGATAGGGGGGTATGGCTACACCTTC. Using reference TRBV29-1 and TRBJ1-2 for the parts outside the CDR3, the full variable domain is SAVISQKPSRDICQRGTSLTIQCQVDSQVTMMFWYRQQPGQSLTLIATANQGSEATYESGFVIDKFPISRPNLTFSTLTVSNMSPEDSSIYLCSVSTGIGGYGYTFGSGTRLTVV.